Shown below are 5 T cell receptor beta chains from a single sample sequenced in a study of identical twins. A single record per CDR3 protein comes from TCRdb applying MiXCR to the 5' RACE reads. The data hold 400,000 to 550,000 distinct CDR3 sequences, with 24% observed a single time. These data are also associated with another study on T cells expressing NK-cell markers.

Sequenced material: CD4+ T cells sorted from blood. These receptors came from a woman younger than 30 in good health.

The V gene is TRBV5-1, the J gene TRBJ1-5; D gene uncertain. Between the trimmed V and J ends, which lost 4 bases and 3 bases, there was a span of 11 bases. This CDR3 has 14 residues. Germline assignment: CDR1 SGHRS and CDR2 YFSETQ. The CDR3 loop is CASSKDPNNQPQHF. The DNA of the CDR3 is TGCGCCAGCAGCAAAGACCCCAACAATCAGCCCCAGCATTTT.

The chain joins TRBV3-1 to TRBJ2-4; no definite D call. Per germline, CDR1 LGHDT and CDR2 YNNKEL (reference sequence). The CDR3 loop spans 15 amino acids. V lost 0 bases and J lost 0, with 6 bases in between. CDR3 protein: CASSQDPVAKNIQYF. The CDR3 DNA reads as TGTGCCAGCAGCCAAGATCCAGTAGCCAAAAACATTCAGTACTTC.

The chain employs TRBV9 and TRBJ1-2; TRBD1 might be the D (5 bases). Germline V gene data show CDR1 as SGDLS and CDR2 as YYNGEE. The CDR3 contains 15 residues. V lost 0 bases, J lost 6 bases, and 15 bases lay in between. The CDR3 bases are TGTGCCAGCAGCGTAGATGGACGTACAGGCGATGGCTACACCTTC. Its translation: CASSVDGRTGDGYTF.

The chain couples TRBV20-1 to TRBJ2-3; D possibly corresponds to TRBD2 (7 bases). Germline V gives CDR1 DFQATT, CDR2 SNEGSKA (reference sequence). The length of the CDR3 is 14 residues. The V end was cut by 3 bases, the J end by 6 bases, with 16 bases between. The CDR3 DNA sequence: TGCAGTGCTAGGGGGGGCGGGGGCTTTGATACGCAGTATTTT. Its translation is CSARGGGGFDTQYF.

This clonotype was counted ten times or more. CDR3: CASSLGAGVYGYTF. CDR3 in DNA: TGTGCCAGCAGTTTAGGGGCAGGGGTATATGGCTACACCTTC. The chain couples TRBV27 to TRBJ1-2; D is perhaps TRBD1 (6 bases). This CDR3 is 14 amino acids long. Germline V gene sequence: CDR1 MNHEY, CDR2 SMNVEV (reference sequence). The V end was cut by 2 bases, the J end by 5 bases, with 12 bases between.